One sample yielded the 21 T cell receptor beta chains listed below, sequenced in a study of T cell responses to AZD1222 COVID-19 vaccine. This table comes from immunoSEQ multiplex PCR, and its TCRdb copy is limited to in-frame clones, with some not included. The sample has fewer than 200,000 clones; around 90% are singletons. The source material was peripheral blood, sampled on day 0 of AZD1222 vaccination. These receptors originate from an adult in good health.

A few counts support this clone. The chain is built from TRBV5-5 and TRBJ1-2, with TRBD1 identical over 9 bases. The trim removed 5 bases at V and 3 bases at J, leaving 8 bases unmatched. Germline assignment: CDR1 SGHKS and CDR2 YYEKEE (reference sequence). CDR3 length equals 15 residues. The CDR3: CASSMPTGGYYGYTF. The CDR3 DNA sequence: TGTGCCAGCAGTATGCCGACAGGGGGGTACTATGGCTACACCTTC.

This clone was detected once. The CDR3 region is CASSYILRGLHYEQYF. In DNA form, the CDR3 reads TGTGCCAGCAGTTACATACTCAGGGGGCTCCACTACGAGCAGTACTTC. The V call is TRBV6-6, the J call TRBJ2-7; 8 bases line up with TRBD1. CDR1 and CDR2 (germline): MNHNY, SVGAGI (reference sequence). The V segment lost 2 bases and the J segment 3 bases; nucleotides outside the gene matches: 9. The CDR3 is made up of 16 amino acids.

V is TRBV28 and J is TRBJ2-6, with unresolved D. CDR1 MDHEN and CDR2 SYDVKM come from the germline V gene. The CDR3 extends over 13 amino acids. Deletions cut 6 bases from V and 2 bases from J, with 5 bases between. The CDR3 region is CASRTAGANVLTF. CDR3 nucleotide sequence: TGTGCCAGCAGAACAGCTGGGGCCAACGTCCTGACTTTC. Full variable domain (missing parts from reference TRBV28 and TRBJ2-6): DVKVTQSSRYLVKRTGEKVFLECVQDMDHENMFWYRQDPGLGLRLIYFSYDVKMKEKGDIPEGYSVSREKKERFSLILESASTNQTSMYLCASRTAGANVLTFGAGSRLTVL.

V is TRBV4-2 and J is TRBJ2-1; D gene unclear. Germline assignment: CDR1 LGHNA and CDR2 YNFKEQ. Trimming took 4 bases from V and 6 from J, leaving 7 bases between them. The CDR3 length is 12 residues. The CDR3 DNA follows: TGTGCCAGCAGCCCCCCCTCCAATGAGCAGTTCTTC. Its translation: CASSPPSNEQFF.

This sequence joins TRBV6-1 and TRBJ1-2, with TRBD1 matching 8 bases. This CDR3 has 16 amino acids. V dropped 4 bases and J dropped 0; count of bases not matched to a gene: 7. The V gene's germline CDR1 is MNHNS and CDR2 SASEGT. The CDR3 nucleotides read TGTGCCAGCAGTGCAAGAGGACAGGGAACTAACTATGGCTACACCTTC. Its translation: CASSARGQGTNYGYTF.

The chain employs TRBV7-9 and TRBJ2-7; 9 bases fit TRBD1. V shed 2 bases and J 2 bases; nucleotides not matched to a gene: 10. The CDR3 runs to 17 residues. Looked up from germline, CDR1 is SEHNR and CDR2 is FQNEAQ (reference sequence). CDR3 sequence: CASSLRVGTGTTYEQYF. The CDR3, as DNA: TGTGCCAGCAGCTTAAGGGTCGGGACAGGGACCACCTACGAGCAGTACTTC.

V and J are TRBV9 and TRBJ2-3, with D unresolved. With 0 bases removed from V and 4 bases from J, the gap between germline ends came to 6 bases. The germline gives CDR1 SGDLS, CDR2 YYNGEE. This CDR3 comprises 13 residues. CDR3 sequence reads: CASSVAVPDTQYF. The CDR3 DNA reads TGTGCCAGCAGCGTAGCTGTACCAGATACGCAGTATTTT.

The chain is built from TRBV24-1 and TRBJ2-5; TRBD2 might be the D (6 bases). CDR1 and CDR2 (germline): KGHDR, SFDVKD. This CDR3 contains 14 residues. V lost 5 bases and J 4 bases, leaving 13 bases between the germline ends. The DNA for the CDR3 is TGTGCCACCAGTGGGGGAGGATCAGCAGAGACCCAGTACTTC. Its protein is CATSGGGSAETQYF.

The rearrangement links TRBV10-3 to TRBJ1-5; no reliable D call. Germline V gene sequence: CDR1 ENHRY, CDR2 SYGVKD. There are 16 residues in the CDR3. Trimming removed 3 bases at V and 2 bases at J, with 14 bases between. The CDR3 nucleotides are TGTGCCATCAGTGATGGTGTGGGATTAGGCAATCAGCCCCAGCATTTT. This gives the protein CAISDGVGLGNQPQHF.

The chain combines TRBV20-1 with TRBJ1-2, with 8 bases fitting TRBD1. Germline CDR1 reads DFQATT; CDR2 reads SNEGSKA (reference sequence). CDR3 length: 11 amino acids. The DNA for the CDR3 is TGCGAAGCGACAGGGGACGGTGGCTACACCTTC. As protein: CEATGDGGYTF.

V usage is TRBV4-3 and J usage is TRBJ1-4; 9 nucleotides line up with TRBD1. The V gene's germline CDR1 is LGHNA and CDR2 YSLEER. V was clipped by 1 base and J by 3 bases; unmatched bases: 15. There are 20 residues in the CDR3. CDR3 protein: CASSQGGDRVRSGANEKLFF. The CDR3 bases are TGCGCCAGCAGCCAAGGGGGGGACAGGGTAAGGTCTGGGGCTAATGAAAAACTGTTTTTT.

The genes are TRBV5-6 and TRBJ2-3, with TRBD2 identical over 7 bases. Germline CDR1 SGHDT, CDR2 YYEEEE. With V trimmed by 4 bases and J by 2 bases, 10 bases remained unmatched. The length of the CDR3 is 16 residues. DNA of the CDR3: TGTGCCAGCAGCCTCGGGCGGGGGTGGCACACAGATACGCAGTATTTT. Amino acid sequence: CASSLGRGWHTDTQYF.

This chain connects TRBV15 to TRBJ1-4; D is unresolved. Looked up from germline, CDR1 is LNHNV and CDR2 is YYDKDF (reference sequence). CDR3 length: 15 amino acids. V shed 2 bases and J shed 2 bases, with 9 bases lying between them. In DNA form, the CDR3 reads TGTGCCACCAGCAGACCTCTGGTCACTAATGAAAAACTGTTTTTT. Residues: CATSRPLVTNEKLFF. The full variable domain, completed using reference TRBV15 and TRBJ1-4, is DAMVIQNPRYQVTQFGKPVTLSCSQTLNHNVMYWYQQKSSQAPKLLFHYYDKDFNNEADTPDNFQSRRPNTSFCFLDIRSPGLGDTAMYLCATSRPLVTNEKLFFGSGTQLSVL.

The chain employs TRBV5-1 and TRBJ2-3; D unresolved. CDR3 length equals 12 residues. V lost 0 bases and J 6 bases, leaving 5 bases between the germline ends. Germline-derived CDR1 and CDR2 are SGHRS and YFSETQ. CDR3: CASSLGVDTQYF. CDR3 DNA: TGCGCCAGCAGCTTGGGGGTGGATACGCAGTATTTT. The full variable domain, rest sourced from reference TRBV5-1 and TRBJ2-3, is KAGVTQTPRYLIKTRGQQVTLSCSPISGHRSVSWYQQTPGQGLQFLFEYFSETQRNKGNFPGRFSGRQFSNSRSEMNVSTLELGDSALYLCASSLGVDTQYFGPGTRLTVL.

The rearrangement joins TRBV30 to TRBJ2-1, with 7 bases lining up with TRBD2. The germline V gene has CDR1 GTSNPN and CDR2 SVGIG (reference sequence). The V segment lost 5 bases and the J segment 0 bases; nucleotides outside the gene matches: 4. The CDR3 is made up of 14 amino acids. For the CDR3, the DNA is TGTGCCTGGGAGACGGGGGGCTCCTACAATGAGCAGTTCTTC. Protein: CAWETGGSYNEQFF.

The chain joins TRBV28 to TRBJ2-6; possible D gene TRBD1, 5 bases. Trimming pared 2 bases from V and 0 bases from J, leaving 8 bases between. The CDR3 loop spans 16 amino acids. Germline CDR1 reads MDHEN; CDR2 reads SYDVKM. The DNA of the CDR3 is TGTGCCAGCAGTTTAGGACAAATCTCTGGGGCCAACGTCCTGACTTTC. This codes for CASSLGQISGANVLTF.

The CDR3 spells CASSFLTGTTDTQYF. CDR3 bases: TGCGCCAGCAGCTTCCTGACAGGAACCACAGATACGCAGTATTTT. The rearrangement links TRBV4-3 to TRBJ2-3, with D perhaps matching TRBD1 (6 bases). Germline V CDR1 and CDR2: LGHNA, YSLEER. Trimming removed 5 bases at V and 2 bases at J, with 14 bases between. This CDR3 spans 15 amino acids.

The chain couples TRBV30 to TRBJ1-4; no reliable D call. V was shortened by 1 base and J by 0 bases, with 6 bases between the two germline ends. CDR3 length: 14 amino acids. Germline V gives CDR1 GTSNPN, CDR2 SVGIG (reference sequence). The CDR3 DNA is TGTGCCTGGAGTGGAACAGCAACTAATGAAAAACTGTTTTTT. This encodes CAWSGTATNEKLFF.

The rearrangement joins TRBV7-9 to TRBJ1-2; 7 bases are a match to TRBD1. J was trimmed by 8 bases and V by 4 bases; bases with no gene match: 7. CDR1 is SEHNR and CDR2 is FQNEAQ in the germline V gene (reference sequence). This CDR3 region has 13 residues. For the CDR3, the DNA is TGTGCCAGCAGCTCCGGGACAGTATCCGGCTACACCTTC. Its protein is CASSSGTVSGYTF.

In DNA, the CDR3 is TGTGCCAGCAGCTGGGACACCTCCTACGAGCAGTACTTC. Its translation is CASSWDTSYEQYF. This chain connects TRBV5-8 to TRBJ2-7; weak D call: TRBD1 (6 bases). V was shortened by 3 bases and J by 0 bases, with 7 bases between the two germline ends. CDR1 and CDR2 (germline): SGHTS, YDEGEE. The CDR3 sequence is 13 residues long.

This clone was seen just once. This sequence joins TRBV28 and TRBJ1-4, with D perhaps TRBD1 (5 bases). V gave up 6 bases and J gave up 5 bases, with 10 bases separating them. The germline gives CDR1 MDHEN, CDR2 SYDVKM. The CDR3 extends over 13 amino acids. The CDR3 loop is CASSMDINEKLFF. CDR3 nucleotides: TGTGCCAGCAGCATGGACATAAATGAAAAACTGTTTTTT.